The 9 T cell receptor beta chains given below trace back to one sample, sequenced in a study of identical twins. A single record per CDR3 protein comes from TCRdb applying MiXCR to the 5' RACE reads. The sample records around 680,000 distinct CDR3 sequences, around 8.3% being singletons. Another study also made use of these data, one on yellow fever vaccine responses in identical twins.

Sequenced material: PBMCs. These receptor sequences come from a woman aged 18-35 years in good health.

V is TRBV11-2 and J is TRBJ2-1, with D perhaps TRBD2 (6 bases). Trimming took 6 bases from V and 3 from J, leaving 18 bases between them. The CDR3 covers 16 residues. Germline assignment: CDR1 SGHAT and CDR2 FQNNGV. The CDR3 region is CASSTRRRAGYNEQFF. The CDR3 DNA follows: TGTGCCAGCAGTACCAGACGGAGGGCAGGCTACAATGAGCAGTTCTTC.

The CDR3, as DNA: TGTGCCAGCAGCAACAAGGCCTACGAGCAGTACTTC. This codes for CASSNKAYEQYF. The chain uses TRBV6-6 and TRBJ2-7; D is ambiguous. Germline V gene lookup returns CDR1 MNHNY and CDR2 SVGAGI (reference sequence). Deletions cut 6 bases from V and 2 bases from J, with 8 bases between. The CDR3 spans 12 residues.

The chain links TRBV6-1 to TRBJ2-2, with 8 bases aligning to TRBD1. This CDR3 has 15 residues. The germline gives CDR1 MNHNS, CDR2 SASEGT. J gave up 6 bases and V 2 bases, and 5 bases lay outside the gene matches. The DNA of the CDR3 is TGTGCCAGCAGTGAAAGCAGGGGGCGGGCCGGGGAGCTGTTTTTT. It is translated as CASSESRGRAGELFF.

This rearrangement joins TRBV18 to TRBJ2-3; no reliable D call. With 1 base removed from V and 3 bases from J, the gap between germline ends came to 11 bases. CDR1 and CDR2 from the germline V gene are KGHSH and LQKENI. The CDR3 is 15 amino acids. The CDR3 is CASSPLVSQTDTQYF. In nucleotides, the CDR3 is TGTGCCAGCTCACCACTGGTCTCCCAGACAGATACGCAGTATTTT. Supplemented by reference TRBV18 and TRBJ2-3, the full variable domain reads NAGVMQNPRHLVRRRGQEARLRCSPMKGHSHVYWYRQLPEEGLKFMVYLQKENIIDESGMPKERFSAEFPKEGPSILRIQQVVRGDSAAYFCASSPLVSQTDTQYFGPGTRLTVL.

This clonotype showed up just a few times. The chain carries TRBV6-2 or TRBV6-3 and TRBJ2-7, with 7 bases that match TRBD2. Trimming took 1 base from V and 2 from J; bases not matched to a gene: 5. The CDR3 contains 15 residues. Germline V gives CDR1 MNHEY, CDR2 SVGEGT. CDR3 amino acids: CASSYWSGDTYEQYF. CDR3 bases: TGTGCCAGCAGTTACTGGAGCGGGGATACCTACGAGCAGTACTTC.

CDR3 nucleotide sequence: TGTGCCATCAGTGGGGGGGAGGACAGGGAGGTCGGGAGCTCCTACAATGAGCAGTTCTTC. Amino acid sequence: CAISGGEDREVGSSYNEQFF. The genes are TRBV10-3 and TRBJ2-1, with TRBD1 matching over 8 bases. The V segment lost 4 bases and the J segment 0 bases; nucleotides outside the gene matches: 17. This CDR3 is built from 20 residues. CDR1 is ENHRY and CDR2 is SYGVKD in the germline V gene.

The CDR3 is CASRIDRGQYEQYF. The CDR3 bases are TGTGCCAGCAGAATAGACAGGGGGCAGTACGAGCAGTACTTC. V usage is TRBV6-1 and J usage is TRBJ2-7; TRBD1 aligns across 10 bases. The V segment lost 6 bases and the J segment 4 bases; nucleotides outside the gene matches: 6. The CDR3 runs 14 residues. The V gene's germline CDR1 is MNHNS and CDR2 SASEGT.

The chain recombines TRBV5-6 with TRBJ1-1, with no clear D. This CDR3 is built from 13 residues. Looked up from germline, CDR1 is SGHDT and CDR2 is YYEEEE. Trimming took 3 bases from V and 0 from J, leaving 6 bases between them. The CDR3, as DNA: TGTGCCAGCAGCTCCTTTTTGAACACTGAAGCTTTCTTT. It translates to CASSSFLNTEAFF.

This clonotype was seen only a few times. This sequence joins TRBV10-2 and TRBJ2-3; D is unclear. V lost 4 bases to trimming and J lost 4 bases, with 24 bases between them. The CDR3 runs to 18 residues. From germline, CDR1 is WSHSY and CDR2 SAAADI. The CDR3 DNA is TGCGCCAGCAGTGGGGTCCAAAATGTCCCCCACGCTCCAGATACGCAGTATTTT. Its protein is CASSGVQNVPHAPDTQYF.